What follows are 27 T cell receptor beta chains derived from one specimen sequenced in a study of shared clonotypes between healthy human individuals. TCRdb's copy holds only in-frame clones and misses some; the assay was immunoSEQ multiplex PCR. The repertoire holds around 650,000 clones, with 90% to 97% as singletons. Terminally differentiated effector memory CD45RA+ cells were excluded from the naive CD8 cells, which were CD45RO-negative and positively selected for CCR7. Material: naive CD8+ T cells sorted from blood. These TCRs come from a woman in her twenties or thirties in good health.

This clone was observed a few times. The chain combines TRBV19 with TRBJ1-5, with TRBD1 as a possible D gene (6 bases). Germline V gene sequence: CDR1 LNHDA, CDR2 SQIVND (reference sequence). V lost 3 bases and J lost 0, with 9 bases in between. The CDR3 covers 15 residues. This CDR3 is CASSMGGYSNQPQHF. CDR3 sequence (DNA): TGTGCCAGTAGTATGGGGGGCTATAGCAATCAGCCCCAGCATTTT.

The table lists this clone with a count of one. The genes are TRBV2 and TRBJ1-1; D is undetermined. V dropped 7 bases and J dropped 0 bases, with 6 bases sitting between them. Germline V gives CDR1 SNHLY, CDR2 FYNNEI. The CDR3 runs 12 residues. CDR3 loop: CASMKLNTEAFF. In DNA, the CDR3 is TGTGCCAGCATGAAACTGAACACTGAAGCTTTCTTT.

This clone appeared a single time. CDR3 amino acids: CASLGRKGYNTEAFF. The CDR3 DNA is TGTGCCAGCCTCGGGAGGAAGGGATATAACACTGAAGCTTTCTTT. The chain combines TRBV28 with TRBJ1-1, with unresolved D. Per germline, CDR1 MDHEN and CDR2 SYDVKM. The germline V and J ends were trimmed by 8 bases and 2 bases, with 18 bases remaining between them. CDR3 size: 15 residues.

The rearrangement links TRBV6-5 to TRBJ2-7; D might be TRBD1 (6 bases). Germline V gene data show CDR1 as MNHEY and CDR2 as SVGAGI. The CDR3 extends over 14 amino acids. Trimming shortened V by 6 bases and J by 1 base, and 13 bases separated the two germline ends. For the CDR3, the DNA is TGTGCCAGCAGGCCCAGACAGGTTTCCTACGAGCAGTACTTC. This codes for CASRPRQVSYEQYF.

The V gene is TRBV5-4, the J gene TRBJ2-1; 7 positions agree with TRBD2. V lost 0 bases, J lost 9 bases, and 9 bases stayed unmatched. The CDR3 has 15 residues. Germline CDR1 reads SGHNT; CDR2 reads YYREEE (reference sequence). The CDR3 here is CASSLALADLGEQFF. The CDR3 DNA sequence: TGTGCCAGCAGCTTGGCCCTAGCGGACCTGGGTGAGCAGTTCTTC.

The CDR3 DNA reads as TGTGCCAGTAGGACTAGCGGGAGCTACAATGAGCAGTTCTTC. Amino acids: CASRTSGSYNEQFF. The J gene is TRBJ2-1, the V gene TRBV19; TRBD2 aligns across 12 bases. CDR1 is LNHDA and CDR2 is SQIVND in the germline V gene (reference sequence). The CDR3 contains 14 residues. The trim removed 6 bases at V and 3 bases at J, leaving 0 bases unmatched.

The chain combines TRBV6-6 with TRBJ1-1, with D unclear. Per germline, CDR1 MNHNY and CDR2 SVGAGI (reference sequence). V lost 7 bases to trimming and J lost 2 bases, with 17 bases between them. This CDR3 comprises 15 residues. CDR3 amino acids: CASISPDMINTEAFF. Written as DNA, the CDR3 is TGTGCCAGCATCTCGCCCGATATGATAAACACTGAAGCTTTCTTT.

Note on this clone: The same CDR3 is also encoded by other DNA sequences in this sample. This sequence joins TRBV6-5 and TRBJ2-7; 10 nucleotides align to TRBD2. This CDR3 is built from 14 residues. Germline lookup yields CDR1 MNHEY and CDR2 SVGAGI. V was pared by 2 bases and J by 5 bases, with 3 bases of the junction left unmatched. This CDR3 is CASSYLGLADEQYF. The CDR3 coding sequence is TGTGCCAGCAGTTACCTAGGACTAGCGGACGAGCAGTACTTC.

The chain links TRBV19 to TRBJ1-4; D not certain. There are 18 residues in the CDR3. Germline CDR1 LNHDA, CDR2 SQIVND (reference sequence). With 7 bases removed from V and 6 bases from J, the gap between germline ends came to 27 bases. The CDR3 region is CASTPRWETLGVDEKLFF. The CDR3 region has the DNA TGTGCCAGTACCCCAAGGTGGGAGACGCTCGGAGTCGATGAAAAACTGTTTTTT.

This chain joins TRBV6-6 and TRBJ2-1, with 9 bases identical to TRBD2. The CDR3 extends over 15 amino acids. Germline CDR1 reads MNHNY; CDR2 reads SVGAGI (reference sequence). V lost 2 bases, J lost 6 bases, and 5 bases stayed unmatched. The CDR3 nucleotides read TGTGCCAGCAGTTACGTAGCGGGAGTTCTCAATGAGCAGTTCTTC. Its protein product is CASSYVAGVLNEQFF.

The chain has TRBV7-7 and TRBJ2-5; no reliable D call. Trimming stripped 4 bases from V and 3 bases from J, with 9 bases between. CDR3 length: 13 amino acids. Germline V gene data show CDR1 as SSHAT and CDR2 as FNYEAQ (reference sequence). The DNA of the CDR3 is TGTGCCAGCAGCTCCGATGGGGAAGAGACCCAGTACTTC. Translated, it gives CASSSDGEETQYF.

The sample holds one count of this clone. V and J are TRBV28 and TRBJ2-1; TRBD2 matches 10 bases. V gave up 5 bases and J gave up 2 bases; unmatched junction bases: 21. Per germline, CDR1 MDHEN and CDR2 SYDVKM. The CDR3 loop spans 21 amino acids. DNA of the CDR3: TGTGCCAGCAGTCCCGGTCAAGCCGGGACTAGCGCGAATGTACCCTACAATGAGCAGTTCTTC. Its protein is CASSPGQAGTSANVPYNEQFF.

Only one count was recorded for this clone. Other DNA sequences from this sample encode an identical CDR3 as well. The V call is TRBV2, the J call TRBJ2-7, with 9 bases that match TRBD2. Germline values: CDR1 SNHLY, CDR2 FYNNEI. The V segment lost 1 base and the J segment 0 bases; nucleotides outside the gene matches: 1. The CDR3 runs 15 residues. CDR3 DNA sequence: TGTGCCAGCAGTGAAGGTAGCGGGAGCTCCTACGAGCAGTACTTC. Translating it yields CASSEGSGSSYEQYF.

CDR3 in amino acids: CASRLDRADEKLFF. The CDR3 nucleotides are TGTGCCAGCAGACTTGACAGGGCTGACGAAAAACTGTTTTTT. The chain carries TRBV28 and TRBJ1-4, with TRBD1 matching 7 bases. The trim removed 6 bases at V and 8 bases at J, leaving 9 bases unmatched. CDR1 is MDHEN and CDR2 is SYDVKM in the germline V gene. The CDR3 spans 14 residues.

This chain links TRBV10-2 with TRBJ1-2, with D perhaps TRBD1 (6 bases). V dropped 1 base and J dropped 4 bases, with 13 bases sitting between them. Germline loops: CDR1 WSHSY, CDR2 SAAADI. CDR3 size: 15 residues. The CDR3 protein is CASSEFQGISYGYTF. Here the CDR3 DNA reads TGCGCCAGCAGTGAGTTCCAGGGGATCAGCTATGGCTACACCTTC.

This chain links TRBV5-1 with TRBJ2-1; 7 positions match TRBD2. CDR1 and CDR2 (germline): SGHRS, YFSETQ. This CDR3 has 16 residues. The trim removed 1 base at V and 4 bases at J, leaving 8 bases unmatched. CDR3 nucleotide sequence: TGCGCCAGCAGCTTGTACGGGGCGGGAGCATACAATGAGCAGTTCTTC. Its translation: CASSLYGAGAYNEQFF.

Of note for this clone: Distinct nucleotide sequences in the sample also encode this CDR3. This chain joins TRBV7-8 and TRBJ1-5; D not resolved. Germline V lookup: CDR1 SGHVS, CDR2 FQNEAQ. The CDR3 has 12 residues. The V end lost 1 base, the J end lost 2 bases, and 0 bases lay between the germline ends. CDR3 DNA sequence: TGTGCCAGCAGCTTAGGCAATCAGCCCCAGCATTTT. It encodes CASSLGNQPQHF.

The chain links TRBV4-2 to TRBJ2-7; D unclear. V was trimmed by 1 base and J by 3 bases, leaving 10 bases between them. CDR1 and CDR2 from the germline V gene are LGHNA and YNFKEQ. The CDR3 consists of 14 residues. DNA of the CDR3: TGTGCCAGCAGCCAAGCACTTAACAGCTACGAGCAGTACTTC. Protein product: CASSQALNSYEQYF.

This chain joins TRBV19 and TRBJ2-2; D remains unclear. The V end was cut by 5 bases, the J end by 6 bases, with 7 bases between. Germline V CDR1 and CDR2: LNHDA, SQIVND (reference sequence). The CDR3 consists of 12 residues. The CDR3 loop is CASSSGSGELFF. The CDR3 DNA is TGTGCCAGTAGTTCCGGATCCGGGGAGCTGTTTTTT. Filled out from reference TRBV19 and TRBJ2-2, the complete variable domain reads DGGITQSPKYLFRKEGQNVTLSCEQNLNHDAMYWYRQDPGQGLRLIYYSQIVNDFQKGDIAEGYSVSREKKESFPLTVTSAQKNPTAFYLCASSSGSGELFFGEGSRLTVL.

The rearrangement links TRBV6-1 to TRBJ1-2, with D maybe TRBD1 (6 bases). V lost 4 bases and J 2 bases, leaving 17 bases between the germline ends. The germline CDR1 and CDR2 sequences are MNHNS and SASEGT. The CDR3 loop spans 16 amino acids. CDR3 region: CASSGLTTGSNYGYTF. The DNA for the CDR3 is TGTGCCAGCAGTGGACTAACTACAGGGTCCAACTATGGCTACACCTTC.

The chain recombines TRBV12-5 with TRBJ2-1; 9 nucleotides agree with TRBD2. The V gene's germline CDR1 is LGHNT and CDR2 FRNRAP. With 3 bases clipped from V and 8 bases from J, the junction kept 8 bases outside the gene matches. The CDR3 spans 15 residues. The CDR3 is CASGLRSGSAHEQFF. CDR3 DNA sequence: TGTGCTAGTGGTTTACGTAGCGGGAGTGCCCATGAGCAGTTCTTC.

V gene TRBV7-8 combines with J gene TRBJ2-6, with unresolved D. This CDR3 is 16 amino acids long. The V end lost 7 bases, the J end lost 4 bases, and 17 bases lay between the germline ends. Germline values: CDR1 SGHVS, CDR2 FQNEAQ. CDR3 coding DNA: TGTGCCAGCATCAATCCCTGGGCACAAGGGGCCAACGTCCTGACTTTC. Translation gives CASINPWAQGANVLTF.

The J gene is TRBJ2-7, the V gene TRBV11-2, with a possible D match to TRBD1 (6 bases). Trimming removed 1 base at V and 2 bases at J, with 12 bases between. This CDR3 is built from 15 residues. Germline values: CDR1 SGHAT, CDR2 FQNNGV. This CDR3 reads CASSLGGDRTYEQYF. The CDR3 DNA follows: TGTGCCAGCAGCTTAGGGGGAGACAGGACCTACGAGCAGTACTTC. Variable domain in full (rest from reference TRBV11-2 and TRBJ2-7): EAGVAQSPRYKIIEKRQSVAFWCNPISGHATLYWYQQILGQGPKLLIQFQNNGVVDDSQLPKDRFSAERLKGVDSTLKIQPAKLEDSAVYLCASSLGGDRTYEQYFGPGTRLTVT.

The rearrangement uses TRBV19 and TRBJ2-1; 8 bases agree with TRBD1. The CDR3 sequence is 15 residues long. The germline gives CDR1 LNHDA, CDR2 SQIVND (reference sequence). With V trimmed by 4 bases and J by 3 bases, 5 bases remained unmatched. CDR3 sequence: CASSSPGQDYNEQFF. The CDR3 region has the DNA TGTGCCAGTAGTAGCCCGGGACAGGACTACAATGAGCAGTTCTTC. The complete variable domain, with remaining parts taken from reference TRBV19 and TRBJ2-1, reads DGGITQSPKYLFRKEGQNVTLSCEQNLNHDAMYWYRQDPGQGLRLIYYSQIVNDFQKGDIAEGYSVSREKKESFPLTVTSAQKNPTAFYLCASSSPGQDYNEQFFGPGTRLTVL.

The chain employs TRBV28 and TRBJ2-1; 9 bases align to TRBD2. V trimming: 1 base; J trimming: 8 bases; junction bases outside the gene matches: 6. In germline, CDR1 is MDHEN, CDR2 SYDVKM. The CDR3 covers 15 residues. The CDR3 DNA reads TGTGCCAGCAGTTTATCGGCGGGAGGGATAGATGAGCAGTTCTTC. Translation: CASSLSAGGIDEQFF.

The chain recombines TRBV19 with TRBJ2-4; TRBD1 is a possible D gene (6 bases). V dropped 5 bases and J dropped 7 bases, with 18 bases sitting between them. CDR1 and CDR2 (germline): LNHDA, SQIVND (reference sequence). There are 15 residues in the CDR3. The CDR3 spells CASSVSDRIMNIQYF. The DNA for the CDR3 is TGTGCCAGTAGTGTCTCGGACAGAATAATGAACATTCAGTACTTC.

This chain links TRBV5-1 with TRBJ2-1; the D gene is possibly TRBD1 (6 bases). The CDR3 runs to 14 residues. CDR1 and CDR2 from the germline V gene are SGHRS and YFSETQ. Trimming left V 6 bases short and J 5 bases short, with 15 bases between. CDR3 protein: CASNTGWLDNEQFF. The CDR3 bases are TGCGCCAGCAACACAGGGTGGTTAGACAATGAGCAGTTCTTC.